This T cell receptor beta chain was sequenced for a study of blood T cells in healthy people across ages. With 3 bases removed from V and 7 bases from J, the gap between germline ends came to 13 bases. Per the germline V gene, CDR1 is MNHEY and CDR2 is SMNVEV (reference sequence). This CDR3 comprises 15 residues. A second PCR of about 6 to 12 cycles used a sample-barcoded 5' primer and a J-beta primer mix. TCRdb re-called the 5' RACE reads with MiXCR, one entry per CDR3 protein. The repertoire holds some 860,000 distinct CDR3 sequences, with more than 55% as singletons. This TCR came from a man between 35 and 55 years old in good health. The chain employs TRBV27 and TRBJ1-6; D is unclear. Sequenced: blood. CDR3 amino acids: CASSFDVRKNSPLHF. DNA of the CDR3: TGTGCCAGCAGTTTCGACGTCAGGAAGAATTCACCCCTCCACTTT.